Each of the 18 T cell receptor beta chains below was sequenced from the same sample in a study of T cell responses to AZD1222 COVID-19 vaccine. TCRdb's table, derived via immunoSEQ multiplex PCR, lists solely in-frame clones and lacks some. The repertoire holds 90,000 to 150,000 clones, with about 90% as singletons. Source: peripheral blood, taken on day 0 of AZD1222 vaccination. These receptors originate from an adult in good health.

This chain connects TRBV5-1 to TRBJ2-3, with 8 bases that match TRBD1. V was clipped by 5 bases and J by 1 base; unmatched bases: 6. The CDR3 runs to 15 residues. Per the germline V gene, CDR1 is SGHRS and CDR2 is YFSETQ. The CDR3 is CASRDPGQGTDTQYF. The DNA for the CDR3 is TGCGCCAGCAGGGACCCGGGACAGGGCACAGATACGCAGTATTTT. Full variable domain (outside the CDR3, taken from reference TRBV5-1 and TRBJ2-3): KAGVTQTPRYLIKTRGQQVTLSCSPISGHRSVSWYQQTPGQGLQFLFEYFSETQRNKGNFPGRFSGRQFSNSRSEMNVSTLELGDSALYLCASRDPGQGTDTQYFGPGTRLTVL.

The gene calls are TRBV7-9 and TRBJ1-5; D is possibly TRBD1 (6 bases). The CDR3 spans 15 residues. Trimming took 1 base from V and 2 from J, leaving 9 bases between them. Per the germline V gene, CDR1 is SEHNR and CDR2 is FQNEAQ (reference sequence). The chain's CDR3 is CASSLEQGGNQPQHF. Written as DNA, the CDR3 is TGTGCCAGCAGCTTAGAACAGGGTGGCAATCAGCCCCAGCATTTT.

V and J are TRBV18 and TRBJ1-5; TRBD1 aligns across 8 bases. Trimming at V came to 6 bases and at J to 4 bases, leaving 8 bases not matched to a gene. This CDR3 is 15 amino acids long. The germline V gene encodes CDR1 KGHSH and CDR2 LQKENI. This CDR3 is CASSQTGTGNQPQHF. Here the CDR3 DNA reads TGTGCCAGCTCCCAGACCGGGACAGGTAATCAGCCCCAGCATTTT.

The chain has TRBV2 and TRBJ2-7, with TRBD2 matching 11 bases. Germline CDR1 and CDR2: SNHLY and FYNNEI. J was trimmed by 2 bases and V by 6 bases; bases with no gene match: 3. CDR3 length: 14 amino acids. Written as DNA, the CDR3 is TGTGCCAGCAGCGGGACTAGCGGACCCTACGAGCAGTACTTC. Translated, it gives CASSGTSGPYEQYF.

The chain employs TRBV7-8 and TRBJ2-1; 10 bases match TRBD2. The CDR3 spans 18 residues. The ends lost 3 bases at V and 7 bases at J; junction bases unmatched: 15. Germline assignment: CDR1 SGHVS and CDR2 FQNEAQ. The DNA for the CDR3 is TGTGCCAGCAGCTTCCCTAGGGGGGGGGCTAGCGGGAGTAATGAGCAGTTCTTC. Translation: CASSFPRGGASGSNEQFF.

This chain links TRBV10-1 with TRBJ1-2; D is undetermined. The germline gives CDR1 WNHNN, CDR2 SYGVQD (reference sequence). The CDR3 is 13 amino acids. V was cut by 0 bases and J by 5 bases, with 7 bases left in between. The CDR3 protein is CASSESNGYGYTF. In DNA, the CDR3 is TGCGCCAGCAGTGAGTCGAACGGATATGGCTACACCTTC.

The chain is built from TRBV19 and TRBJ1-2; D remains unclear. The CDR3 runs to 16 residues. Trimming left V 3 bases short and J 3 bases short, with 17 bases between. Germline V CDR1 and CDR2: LNHDA, SQIVND (reference sequence). CDR3 bases: TGTGCCAGTAGTATCGAACGGGGTCTAACTTACTATGGCTACACCTTC. The encoded protein is CASSIERGLTYYGYTF.

V gene TRBV10-3 combines with J gene TRBJ1-2; TRBD1 is a possible D gene (5 bases). Germline V gene sequence: CDR1 ENHRY, CDR2 SYGVKD. Trimming took 5 bases from V and 4 from J, leaving 17 bases between them. The CDR3 is made up of 15 amino acids. The CDR3 here is CAISSPWGDFYGYTF. In DNA form, the CDR3 reads TGTGCCATCAGTTCCCCCTGGGGGGATTTCTATGGCTACACCTTC.

The rearrangement joins TRBV5-1 to TRBJ1-5; 11 bases agree with TRBD1. Per the germline V gene, CDR1 is SGHRS and CDR2 is YFSETQ. The CDR3 runs to 14 residues. V shed 4 bases, J shed 7 bases, and the junction held 4 bases outside the gene matches. The CDR3 is CASSAGTGGQPQHF. In DNA, the CDR3 is TGCGCCAGCAGCGCCGGGACAGGGGGACAGCCCCAGCATTTT.

V is TRBV5-1 and J is TRBJ2-3; D is perhaps TRBD1 (5 bases). The CDR3 has 15 amino acids. Trimming pared 3 bases from V and 0 bases from J, leaving 11 bases between. Germline V gene lookup returns CDR1 SGHRS and CDR2 YFSETQ. The DNA for the CDR3 is TGCGCCAGCAGCTCCGGACATACCAGCACAGATACGCAGTATTTT. Residues: CASSSGHTSTDTQYF.

The rearrangement joins TRBV20-1 to TRBJ2-5; D is ambiguous. This CDR3 comprises 11 residues. V lost 6 bases and J 4 bases, leaving 9 bases between the germline ends. The germline V gene encodes CDR1 DFQATT and CDR2 SNEGSKA (reference sequence). The CDR3 DNA reads as TGCAGTGCAGGTCGTGGAGAGACCCAGTACTTC. Residues: CSAGRGETQYF.

This sequence joins TRBV4-1 and TRBJ2-1; possibly TRBD2 for D (5 bases). Trimming cost V 4 bases and J 6 bases, with 22 bases left between them. There are 17 residues in the CDR3. CDR1 and CDR2 (germline): MGHRA, YSYEKL. CDR3 region: CASSLGFRMLAGNEQFF. The CDR3 DNA sequence: TGCGCCAGCAGCCTGGGATTCCGGATGCTAGCAGGCAATGAGCAGTTCTTC.

The CDR3 here is CASSFDQGTEAFF. The DNA of the CDR3 is TGCGCCAGCAGCTTCGACCAGGGGACTGAAGCTTTCTTT. V is TRBV5-1 and J is TRBJ1-1; possibly TRBD1 for D (6 bases). The ends were cut back, 2 bases at V and 5 bases at J, with 10 bases in the middle. CDR3 length: 13 amino acids. The germline CDR1 and CDR2 sequences are SGHRS and YFSETQ.

This chain links TRBV6-5 with TRBJ1-4; 9 nucleotides line up with TRBD1. The CDR3 has 13 residues. Looked up from germline, CDR1 is MNHEY and CDR2 is SVGAGI. V shed 6 bases, J shed 6 bases, and the junction held 2 bases outside the gene matches. DNA for the CDR3: TGTGCCAGCAGGGGACAGGGTGATGAAAAACTGTTTTTT. This sequence encodes CASRGQGDEKLFF.

The chain uses TRBV19 and TRBJ1-4; 9 positions match TRBD1. Germline V gives CDR1 LNHDA, CDR2 SQIVND (reference sequence). The CDR3 contains 16 residues. V was pared by 4 bases and J by 2 bases, with 5 bases of the junction left unmatched. The CDR3 DNA sequence: TGTGCCAGTAGTAACAGGGGGCAAGTCACTAATGAAAAACTGTTTTTT. Encoded protein: CASSNRGQVTNEKLFF.

This chain links TRBV7-2 with TRBJ2-2; 8 nucleotides agree with TRBD2. V was pared by 1 base and J by 6 bases, with 4 bases of the junction left unmatched. The CDR3 covers 15 residues. Germline V CDR1 and CDR2: SGHTA, FQGNSA. In nucleotides, the CDR3 is TGTGCCAGCAGCTTAGGCCTAGCGGGTGCCGGGGAGCTGTTTTTT. Its translation is CASSLGLAGAGELFF.

CDR3 protein: CASSLGTRADTQYF. The CDR3 nucleotides are TGTGCCAGTAGTCTGGGCACTAGGGCAGATACGCAGTATTTT. V usage is TRBV19 and J usage is TRBJ2-3, with a tentative D call TRBD2 (5 bases). The CDR3 has 14 amino acids. From germline, CDR1 is LNHDA and CDR2 SQIVND (reference sequence). Trimming pared 5 bases from V and 4 bases from J, leaving 13 bases between.

This chain uses TRBV10-2 with TRBJ2-2; D is ambiguous. V shed 8 bases and J shed 6 bases, with 10 bases lying between them. This CDR3 contains 12 residues. CDR1 WSHSY and CDR2 SAAADI come from the germline V gene. CDR3 in DNA: TGCGCCAGCCGGCTATCCGCCGGGGAGCTGTTTTTT. This encodes CASRLSAGELFF.